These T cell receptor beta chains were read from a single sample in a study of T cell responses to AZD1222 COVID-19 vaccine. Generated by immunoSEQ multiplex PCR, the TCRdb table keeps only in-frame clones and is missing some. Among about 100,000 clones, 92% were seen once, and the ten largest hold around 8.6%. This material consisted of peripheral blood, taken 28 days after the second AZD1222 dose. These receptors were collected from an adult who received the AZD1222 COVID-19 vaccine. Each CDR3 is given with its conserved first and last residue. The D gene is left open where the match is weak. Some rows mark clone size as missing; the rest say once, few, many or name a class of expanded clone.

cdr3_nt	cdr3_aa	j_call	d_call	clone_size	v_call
TGTGCCAGCCTGGTCAGCGTTTCCTACAATGAGCAGTTCTTC	CASLVSVSYNEQFF	TRBJ2-1	.	.	TRBV6-5
TGTGCCAGCAAGACCGGGACAGACTATAATTCACCCCTCCACTTT	CASKTGTDYNSPLHF	TRBJ1-6	TRBD1	.	TRBV2
TGTGCCAGCAGAAGTCCCGGGACAGGGTTTGGAAACACCATATATTTT	CASRSPGTGFGNTIYF	TRBJ1-3	TRBD1	.	TRBV28
TGTGCCAGCAGGGGACAGAACTATGGCTACACCTTC	CASRGQNYGYTF	TRBJ1-2	TRBD1	.	TRBV2
TGTGCCAGCAGAGGAAGACAGGGGTACGAGCAGTACTTC	CASRGRQGYEQYF	TRBJ2-7	TRBD1	.	TRBV2
TGTGCCACCAGTGATAAGGTGAGGACAGGGATCAATGAGCAGTTCTTC	CATSDKVRTGINEQFF	TRBJ2-1	TRBD1	.	TRBV24-1
TGTGCCAGTAGCCTGCGAGCTCCCGTCGACACCATATATTTT	CASSLRAPVDTIYF	TRBJ1-3	.	.	TRBV19
TGCGCCAGCAGCGAGGGCAACTATGGCTACACCTTC	CASSEGNYGYTF	TRBJ1-2	.	.	TRBV5-1
TGCGCCAGCAGCTGGAGGACGCTTGACAGAGTGAACACTGAAGCTTTCTTT	CASSWRTLDRVNTEAFF	TRBJ1-1	.	.	TRBV5-1
TGTGCCAGCAGCTCCCGGGACAGATACTATGGCTACACCTTC	CASSSRDRYYGYTF	TRBJ1-2	TRBD1	.	TRBV5-6
TGTGCCAGCAGAACGGACAGGGTCGAAAAACTGTTTTTT	CASRTDRVEKLFF	TRBJ1-4	TRBD1	.	TRBV28
TGTGCCAGCAGCCCCAGGGCCGAGAATTCACCCCTCCACTTT	CASSPRAENSPLHF	TRBJ1-6	.	once	TRBV6-5
TGTGCCAGCAGTCCGAGTGGGACTGAAGCTTTCTTT	CASSPSGTEAFF	TRBJ1-1	.	.	TRBV7-9
TGTGCCAGCAGCTTAGCAACTAGCGGGGTAAACAATGAGCAGTTCTTC	CASSLATSGVNNEQFF	TRBJ2-1	TRBD2	.	TRBV7-9
TGCAGCGTCTTACATAACAGGGGCTCCGGGGAGCTGTTTTTT	CSVLHNRGSGELFF	TRBJ2-2	TRBD1	.	TRBV29-1
TGTGCCAGCAGTTTTTTTCTCGGGACAGGGGTCGAGCAGTACTTC	CASSFFLGTGVEQYF	TRBJ2-7	TRBD1	.	TRBV28
TGTGCCGGGCAGACAGGGGCCTTCTCTGGAAACACCATATATTTT	CAGQTGAFSGNTIYF	TRBJ1-3	TRBD1	.	TRBV6-5
TGTGCCAGCAGCCCGGGGGCAGGGGGGCTCGACGAGCAGTACTTC	CASSPGAGGLDEQYF	TRBJ2-7	.	.	TRBV7-3
TGTGCCAGCAGTTATCGGGTAGATAACACCGGGGAGCTGTTTTTT	CASSYRVDNTGELFF	TRBJ2-2	.	.	TRBV6-2/TRBV6-3
TGTGCCAGCGGCCCGCGGCTAGCGATTGAGCAGTACTTC	CASGPRLAIEQYF	TRBJ2-7	.	.	TRBV19
TGTGCCAGCAGTGCCCAAAGGGGGGGCAGGGGGACTGAAGCTTTCTTT	CASSAQRGGRGTEAFF	TRBJ1-1	TRBD1	.	TRBV6-1
TGTGCCACCAGCAGAGCCCCCCGGACTAGCGGGGGGACAGATACGCAGTATTTT	CATSRAPRTSGGTDTQYF	TRBJ2-3	TRBD2	.	TRBV15
TGTGCCAGCTCACCATCGACAGTTGGCCTCTCTGGAAACACCATATATTTT	CASSPSTVGLSGNTIYF	TRBJ1-3	.	.	TRBV18
TGTGCCACCAGTGATACCGGAACCGCGGTGGGCTACACCTTC	CATSDTGTAVGYTF	TRBJ1-2	.	few	TRBV24-1
TGTGCCAGCAGTATCCCGGGACTATCAACCTACGAGCAGTACTTC	CASSIPGLSTYEQYF	TRBJ2-7	TRBD2	.	TRBV2
TGCAGTGCTAGTCGGGGGGACCTGGAGTGGAACACTGAAGCTTTCTTT	CSASRGDLEWNTEAFF	TRBJ1-1	.	.	TRBV20-1
TGTGCCAGCAGCTTAGTTCTAGGGGTAAAGTACGAGCAGTACTTC	CASSLVLGVKYEQYF	TRBJ2-7	.	.	TRBV7-9
TGTGCCAGCAGCTTTGACCCGGGCGGAGAGACCCAGTACTTC	CASSFDPGGETQYF	TRBJ2-5	.	.	TRBV5-6
TGTGCCAGCAGTTCAGATACTCTACGTGAGCAGTACTTC	CASSSDTLREQYF	TRBJ2-7	.	.	TRBV6-5
TGTGCCAGCAGCGCAAGACAGTGGAGCACAGATACGCAGTATTTT	CASSARQWSTDTQYF	TRBJ2-3	.	.	TRBV7-2
TGTGCCAGCAGCTTTGGCTATGGCTACACCTTC	CASSFGYGYTF	TRBJ1-2	.	once	TRBV5-6
TGTGCCAGCAGCGGCCCTAGCGGGGGGGTGCAAGAGACCCAGTACTTC	CASSGPSGGVQETQYF	TRBJ2-5	TRBD2	.	TRBV5-8
TGTGCCAGCAGCCTAGCGCGGGGACCCAATTCACCCCTCCACTTT	CASSLARGPNSPLHF	TRBJ1-6	.	.	TRBV6-6
TGTGCCAGCAGCGCCCGGACAGGGGAGGACACCGGGGAGCTGTTTTTT	CASSARTGEDTGELFF	TRBJ2-2	TRBD1	.	TRBV9
TGTGCCAGCAGCCAAGAAATAGGGACAGCATACGAGCAGTACTTC	CASSQEIGTAYEQYF	TRBJ2-7	TRBD1	.	TRBV14
TGTGCCAGCAGTCTCGGCAATCAGCCCCAGCATTTT	CASSLGNQPQHF	TRBJ1-5	.	.	TRBV12-3/TRBV12-4
TGTGCCAGCAGTTTATCTAGCGTTGACGAGCAGTACTTC	CASSLSSVDEQYF	TRBJ2-7	.	.	TRBV27
TGTGCCAGCCTTGTTTACACTGAAGCTTTCTTT	CASLVYTEAFF	TRBJ1-1	.	.	TRBV2
TGCGCCAGCAGCCCAGGGGCGCCGGGTAGCAATCAGCCCCAGCATTTT	CASSPGAPGSNQPQHF	TRBJ1-5	.	.	TRBV5-1
TGTGCCATCAGTGAGTACAGCTCTGGAAACACCATATATTTT	CAISEYSSGNTIYF	TRBJ1-3	.	.	TRBV10-3
TGTGCCAGCAGCGCCGGACTAGCGGATTACTACGAGCAGTACTTC	CASSAGLADYYEQYF	TRBJ2-7	TRBD2	once	TRBV9
TGTGCCAGCAGCCCATGGTCGGGGCGGATTAATGAAAAACTGTTTTTT	CASSPWSGRINEKLFF	TRBJ1-4	.	.	TRBV5-6
TGCGCCAGCAGCCAAGAGGCCAGCATACCTAACTATGGCTACACCTTC	CASSQEASIPNYGYTF	TRBJ1-2	.	.	TRBV4-1
TGTGCCAGCTCACCATTGACAGGGGGGATCTATGGCTACACCTTC	CASSPLTGGIYGYTF	TRBJ1-2	TRBD1	.	TRBV18
TGCGCCAGCAGCCAAGGGGTTGGGGTCATGAACACTGAAGCTTTCTTT	CASSQGVGVMNTEAFF	TRBJ1-1	.	.	TRBV4-1
TGTGCCAGCAGCCATCGGGGACAGCCAGATGGCTACACCTTC	CASSHRGQPDGYTF	TRBJ1-2	TRBD1	.	TRBV16
TGTGCCAGCAGCCCGGTGGCTAGCGGCTACGAGCAGTACTTC	CASSPVASGYEQYF	TRBJ2-7	TRBD2	.	TRBV5-8
TGTGCCAGCAGCTCACAGGGGGCGCCGAACACCGGGGAGCTGTTTTTT	CASSSQGAPNTGELFF	TRBJ2-2	TRBD1	.	TRBV7-9
TGTGCCAGCAGTGTACAGGGGGCGCGAGAGACCCAGTACTTC	CASSVQGARETQYF	TRBJ2-5	TRBD1	.	TRBV27